The 19 T cell receptor beta chains listed next were all sequenced from one sample in a study of CD8 T cells in Susac syndrome. RNA in amounts of roughly 0.5 to 1 ug was reverse transcribed with random hexamers. TCRdb fed the immunoSEQ multiplex PCR reads into MiXCR, producing one record per CDR3 protein. The table has 55,000 to 85,000 distinct CDR3 sequences, under 96% seen once. The specimen sequenced was CD4+ T cells from PBMCs. The receptors were sampled from a human donor with multiple sclerosis.

The V and J genes are TRBV25-1 and TRBJ2-3, with D possibly called TRBD1 or TRBD2 (6 bases each). From germline, CDR1 is MGHDK and CDR2 SYGVNS. Trimming pared 7 bases from V and 5 bases from J, leaving 13 bases between. The CDR3 sequence is 13 residues long. CDR3 nucleotide sequence: TGTGCCAGCACAAGGGGGGAGAAAGATACGCAGTATTTT. Translated: CASTRGEKDTQYF.

The chain recombines TRBV5-1 with TRBJ1-2; TRBD1 aligns across 9 bases. Germline V gene data show CDR1 as SGHRS and CDR2 as YFSETQ. The CDR3 has 15 residues. With V trimmed by 4 bases and J by 3 bases, 7 bases remained unmatched. The CDR3 loop reads CASSTLQGADYGYTF. CDR3 nucleotide sequence: TGCGCCAGCAGCACCTTACAGGGGGCGGACTATGGCTACACCTTC.

The sample holds one count of this clonotype. V and J are TRBV12-3 or TRBV12-4 and TRBJ2-2, with TRBD1 as a possible D gene (5 bases). The length of the CDR3 is 14 residues. Trimming pared 6 bases from V and 8 bases from J, leaving 16 bases between. The CDR3 DNA reads as TGTGCCAGCAGCACAATGATCAAGGGGGGGGAGCTGTTTTTT. Its translation is CASSTMIKGGELFF.

The chain couples TRBV19 to TRBJ2-7; 8 bases line up with TRBD1. Germline values: CDR1 LNHDA, CDR2 SQIVND (reference sequence). The junction had 6 bases not matched to a gene; V was cut back by 5 bases and J by 6 bases. The CDR3 runs 13 residues. The CDR3: CASSGDRGGEQYF. CDR3 in DNA: TGTGCCAGTAGTGGAGACAGGGGAGGCGAGCAGTACTTC. The variable domain in full, with the rest retrieved from reference TRBV19 and TRBJ2-7, is DGGITQSPKYLFRKEGQNVTLSCEQNLNHDAMYWYRQDPGQGLRLIYYSQIVNDFQKGDIAEGYSVSREKKESFPLTVTSAQKNPTAFYLCASSGDRGGEQYFGPGTRLTVT.

V usage is TRBV15 and J usage is TRBJ2-4; TRBD2 might be the D (5 bases). Between the trimmed V and J ends, which lost 4 bases and 0 bases, there was a span of 10 bases. The CDR3 loop spans 15 amino acids. From germline, CDR1 is LNHNV and CDR2 YYDKDF (reference sequence). In DNA, the CDR3 is TGTGCCACCAGCATGAGTGGGAGAGCCAAAAACATTCAGTACTTC. Translating gives CATSMSGRAKNIQYF.

The V and J genes are TRBV7-2 and TRBJ1-6; D possibly corresponds to TRBD1 (6 bases). The V and J ends lost 4 bases and 3 bases respectively, with 10 bases between them. This CDR3 comprises 15 residues. CDR1 is SGHTA and CDR2 is FQGNSA in the germline V gene. CDR3 DNA sequence: TGTGCCAGCAGCTATCGAGGGGGCTATAATTCACCCCTCCACTTT. This translates into CASSYRGGYNSPLHF. Full variable domain (missing parts from reference TRBV7-2 and TRBJ1-6): GAGVSQSPSNKVTEKGKDVELRCDPISGHTALYWYRQSLGQGLEFLIYFQGNSAPDKSGLPSDRFSAERTGGSVSTLTIQRTQQEDSAVYLCASSYRGGYNSPLHFGNGTRLTVT.

V gene TRBV5-4 combines with J gene TRBJ1-1; D is ambiguous. This CDR3 contains 13 residues. V was cut by 1 base and J by 1 base, with 5 bases left in between. Per the germline V gene, CDR1 is SGHNT and CDR2 is YYREEE (reference sequence). The CDR3 sequence: CASSLKGNTEAFF. CDR3 nucleotide sequence: TGTGCCAGCAGCTTGAAGGGGAACACTGAAGCTTTCTTT.

This chain uses TRBV12-3 or TRBV12-4 with TRBJ1-6; 7 nucleotides align to TRBD1. Germline trimming cut 6 bases from V and 9 bases from J; bases unmatched to any gene: 11. This CDR3 spans 15 amino acids. The CDR3 sequence is CASRGRQGGGSPLHF. The CDR3 DNA reads TGTGCCAGCAGAGGACGACAGGGAGGAGGTTCACCCCTCCACTTT.

This clonotype was recorded once. The chain couples TRBV4-1 to TRBJ1-2; D is possibly TRBD1 (6 bases). Looked up from germline, CDR1 is MGHRA and CDR2 is YSYEKL. The V and J ends lost 1 base and 7 bases respectively, with 13 bases between them. This CDR3 comprises 14 residues. The CDR3 here is CASSQGGDRSGYTF. CDR3 DNA sequence: TGCGCCAGCAGCCAAGGGGGCGACAGGAGTGGCTACACCTTC.

V usage is TRBV20-1 and J usage is TRBJ1-2; 9 bases line up with TRBD1. The CDR3 contains 13 residues. V dropped 5 bases and J dropped 3; count of bases not matched to a gene: 4. The germline V gene encodes CDR1 DFQATT and CDR2 SNEGSKA (reference sequence). This CDR3 reads CSASRTGDYGYTF. The CDR3 bases are TGCAGTGCTTCGAGGACAGGGGACTATGGCTACACCTTC.

This rearrangement joins TRBV12-3 or TRBV12-4 to TRBJ2-6; 10 bases are a match to TRBD1. CDR3 length: 18 amino acids. J lost 3 bases, V lost 5 bases, and 10 bases had no gene match. The CDR3 sequence is CASSETGGALGGANVLTF. DNA of the CDR3: TGTGCCAGCAGTGAGACAGGGGGCGCACTTGGTGGGGCCAACGTCCTGACTTTC.

This chain uses TRBV24-1 with TRBJ1-4; 8 bases are a match to TRBD1. The CDR3 runs 15 residues. Trimming cost V 3 bases and J 10 bases; bases outside gene matches: 9. Germline V gives CDR1 KGHDR, CDR2 SFDVKD. The CDR3: CATSDPGTGGGKLFF. The CDR3 DNA sequence: TGTGCCACCAGTGATCCAGGGACAGGTGGGGGAAAACTGTTTTTT.

The chain joins TRBV4-2 to TRBJ2-2, with a possible D match to TRBD2 (5 bases). Germline V CDR1 and CDR2: LGHNA, YNFKEQ. The V gene lost 0 bases and the J gene lost 7 bases, with 12 bases spanning the gap. CDR3 size: 15 residues. DNA of the CDR3: TGTGCCAGCAGCCAAGATGGCCCGGGGAGCGGGGAGCTGTTTTTT. Protein sequence: CASSQDGPGSGELFF.

The chain is built from TRBV3-1 and TRBJ1-1, with D possibly matching TRBD1 (6 bases). Germline V lookup: CDR1 LGHDT, CDR2 YNNKEL (reference sequence). The CDR3 has 12 residues. V was pared by 7 bases and J by 4 bases, with 10 bases between. The CDR3 sequence: CASTQGFTEAFF. The CDR3 region has the DNA TGTGCCAGCACCCAGGGGTTCACTGAAGCTTTCTTT.

CDR3 bases: TGTGCCACCAGTGACGGACAGCGGGGCAAAAACATTCAGTACTTC. Amino acid sequence: CATSDGQRGKNIQYF. The V gene is TRBV24-1, the J gene TRBJ2-4; tentative D call: TRBD2 (7 bases). The CDR3 runs to 15 residues. The V gene lost 4 bases and the J gene lost 3 bases, with 12 bases spanning the gap. Per germline, CDR1 KGHDR and CDR2 SFDVKD.

The chain recombines TRBV5-1 with TRBJ1-1, with a weak D call TRBD1 (5 bases). Trimming stripped 4 bases from V and 5 bases from J, with 15 bases between. Germline V gives CDR1 SGHRS, CDR2 YFSETQ. The CDR3 has 14 amino acids. CDR3 sequence: CASSPVGEGTEAFF. CDR3 coding DNA: TGCGCCAGCAGCCCCGTGGGAGAGGGGACTGAAGCTTTCTTT. Variable domain in full (rest from reference TRBV5-1 and TRBJ1-1): KAGVTQTPRYLIKTRGQQVTLSCSPISGHRSVSWYQQTPGQGLQFLFEYFSETQRNKGNFPGRFSGRQFSNSRSEMNVSTLELGDSALYLCASSPVGEGTEAFFGQGTRLTVV.

This chain links TRBV15 with TRBJ2-3, with D tentatively TRBD2 (6 bases). This CDR3 is 15 amino acids long. V gave up 0 bases and J gave up 0 bases, with 7 bases separating them. Per germline, CDR1 LNHNV and CDR2 YYDKDF (reference sequence). The CDR3 loop is CATSRDAGSTDTQYF. The DNA for the CDR3 is TGTGCCACCAGCAGAGATGCGGGAAGCACAGATACGCAGTATTTT.

This clonotype appeared once. V is TRBV9 and J is TRBJ1-6; D is undetermined. V lost 5 bases and J lost 7, with 10 bases in between. This CDR3 comprises 13 residues. Germline-derived CDR1 and CDR2 are SGDLS and YYNGEE. The CDR3 DNA reads TGTGCCAGCAGGTATGGGGAGAATTCACCCCTCCACTTT. It codes for CASRYGENSPLHF.

This clonotype was seen just once. The rearrangement links TRBV12-3 or TRBV12-4 to TRBJ2-7; 10 positions agree with TRBD1. Losses at the gene ends were 7 bases for V and 1 base for J; bases not matched to a gene: 4. This CDR3 is built from 14 residues. In nucleotides, the CDR3 is TGTGCCAGCATACCGGGACAGGGGTCCTACGAGCAGTACTTC. This codes for CASIPGQGSYEQYF.